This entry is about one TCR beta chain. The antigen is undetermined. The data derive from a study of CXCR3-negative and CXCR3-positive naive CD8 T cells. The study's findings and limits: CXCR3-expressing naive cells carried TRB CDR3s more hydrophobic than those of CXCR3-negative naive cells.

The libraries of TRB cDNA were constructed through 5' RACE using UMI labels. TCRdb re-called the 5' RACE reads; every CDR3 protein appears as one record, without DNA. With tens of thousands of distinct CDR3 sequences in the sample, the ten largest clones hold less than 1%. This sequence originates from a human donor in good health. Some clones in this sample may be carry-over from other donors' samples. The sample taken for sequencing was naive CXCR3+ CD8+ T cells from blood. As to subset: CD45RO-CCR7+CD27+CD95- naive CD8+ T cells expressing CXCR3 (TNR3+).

CDR3 region: CASSSPSAGDRGTGELFF. The rearrangement uses TRBV7-9 and TRBJ2-2; TCRdb picks TRBD2, but there is no DNA to check that call. CDR1 SEHNR and CDR2 FQNEAQ come from the germline V gene (reference sequence). The CDR3 is 18 amino acids. The variable domain in full, completed from reference TRBV7-9 and TRBJ2-2, reads DTGVSQNPRHKITKRGQNVTFRCDPISEHNRLYWYRQTLGQGPEFLTYFQNEAQLEKSRLLSDRFSAERPKGSFSTLEIQRTEQGDSAMYLCASSSPSAGDRGTGELFFGEGSRLTVL.